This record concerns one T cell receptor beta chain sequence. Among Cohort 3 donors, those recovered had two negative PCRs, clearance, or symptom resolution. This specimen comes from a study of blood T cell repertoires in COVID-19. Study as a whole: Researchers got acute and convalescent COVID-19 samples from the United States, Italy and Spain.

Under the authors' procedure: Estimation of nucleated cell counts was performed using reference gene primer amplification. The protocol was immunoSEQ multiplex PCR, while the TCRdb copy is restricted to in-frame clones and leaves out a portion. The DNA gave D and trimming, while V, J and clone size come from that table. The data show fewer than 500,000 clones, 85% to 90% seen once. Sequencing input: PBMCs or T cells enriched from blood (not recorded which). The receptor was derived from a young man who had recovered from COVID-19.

CDR3 in amino acids: CASSSTGSSGNTIYF. The CDR3, as DNA: TGTGCCAGCAGTTCGACAGGGAGCTCTGGAAACACCATATATTTT. This chain connects TRBV27 to TRBJ1-3; 7 positions agree with TRBD1. Germline V CDR1 and CDR2: MNHEY, SMNVEV (reference sequence). V was pared by 4 bases and J by 0 bases, with 3 bases of the junction left unmatched. This CDR3 has 15 residues.